The 24 T cell receptor beta chains listed next were all sequenced from one sample in a study of cytomegalovirus exposure and HLA in healthy donors. The PCR made use of 60 Vbeta and 13 Jbeta primers. Libraries were prepared by immunoSEQ multiplex PCR; TCRdb keeps only in-frame clonotypes and omits some of them. The profile shows 150,000 to 200,000 clones, over 75% of them singletons. Sequenced material: PBMCs. The receptor source for this set is a man aged 35 to 55 in good health and CMV-seropositive.

V usage is TRBV5-4 and J usage is TRBJ2-2, with D possibly matching TRBD2 (5 bases). Germline CDR1 is SGHNT and CDR2 is YYREEE (reference sequence). Trimming stripped 0 bases from V and 6 bases from J, with 15 bases between. The CDR3 runs 16 residues. The CDR3 DNA reads as TGTGCCAGCAGCTTGGAGGTCGGGGATTCGGCCGGGGAGCTGTTTTTT. Protein product: CASSLEVGDSAGELFF. The full variable domain, rest sourced from reference TRBV5-4 and TRBJ2-2, is ETGVTQSPTHLIKTRGQQVTLRCSSQSGHNTVSWYQQALGQGPQFIFQYYREEENGRGNFPPRFSGLQFPNYSSELNVNALELDDSALYLCASSLEVGDSAGELFFGEGSRLTVL.

The chain has TRBV6-4 and TRBJ2-1; 8 bases map to TRBD2. The CDR3 loop spans 19 amino acids. From germline, CDR1 is MRHNA and CDR2 SNTAGT. V trimming: 2 bases; J trimming: 4 bases; junction bases outside the gene matches: 16. Here the CDR3 reads CASSDPSSPEASGYNEQFF. The CDR3 bases are TGTGCCAGCAGTGACCCCTCCTCGCCCGAGGCTAGCGGGTACAATGAGCAGTTCTTC.

The chain has TRBV9 and TRBJ2-1, with a possible D match to TRBD1 (6 bases). The CDR3 consists of 15 residues. Germline V gives CDR1 SGDLS, CDR2 YYNGEE. V lost 4 bases to trimming and J lost 6 bases, with 17 bases between them. The CDR3 protein is CASSPGVMAPNEQFF. DNA for the CDR3: TGTGCCAGCAGCCCAGGGGTTATGGCCCCCAATGAGCAGTTCTTC.

This rearrangement joins TRBV5-5 to TRBJ2-1; tentative D call: TRBD1 (6 bases). V lost 4 bases, J lost 0 bases, and 14 bases lay in between. CDR3 length: 16 residues. Germline CDR1 is SGHKS and CDR2 is YYEKEE (reference sequence). CDR3 coding DNA: TGTGCCAGCAGCCCGCAACCGGGACACTCCTACAATGAGCAGTTCTTC. Translation gives CASSPQPGHSYNEQFF.

The rearrangement links TRBV6-5 to TRBJ2-4; TRBD1 matches 10 bases. Germline-derived CDR1 and CDR2 are MNHEY and SVGAGI. The length of the CDR3 is 15 residues. Trimming at V came to 4 bases and at J to 12 bases, leaving 12 bases not matched to a gene. The CDR3 nucleotides read TGTGCCAGCAGTTTCTCGGACAGGGGGACAGACAGTCAGTACTTC. This codes for CASSFSDRGTDSQYF.

The rearrangement joins TRBV19 to TRBJ1-5; D remains unclear. The CDR3 has 14 residues. The germline V and J ends were trimmed by 3 bases and 0 bases, with 6 bases remaining between them. Germline assignment: CDR1 LNHDA and CDR2 SQIVND (reference sequence). The CDR3 spells CASSMSYSNQPQHF. The CDR3 DNA is TGTGCCAGTAGTATGAGTTATAGCAATCAGCCCCAGCATTTT.

CDR3 protein: CASSVRVGATGELFF. CDR3 DNA: TGTGCCAGCAGTGTGCGAGTGGGCGCCACCGGGGAGCTGTTTTTT. The chain uses TRBV6-1 and TRBJ2-2; D uncertain. CDR1 is MNHNS and CDR2 is SASEGT in the germline V gene. CDR3 length equals 15 residues. V was trimmed by 4 bases and J by 4 bases, leaving 13 bases between them.

The chain recombines TRBV2 with TRBJ2-2; 8 positions match TRBD1. The CDR3 sequence is 13 residues long. Germline CDR1 is SNHLY and CDR2 is FYNNEI. With 7 bases clipped from V and 4 bases from J, the junction kept 2 bases outside the gene matches. The CDR3 region is CASKGQGTGELFF. The CDR3 DNA reads as TGTGCCAGCAAAGGACAGGGCACCGGGGAGCTGTTTTTT.

V usage is TRBV5-1 and J usage is TRBJ2-7, with D unresolved. V lost 7 bases and J lost 3, with 14 bases in between. CDR1 and CDR2 (germline): SGHRS, YFSETQ. The CDR3 has 13 residues. Written as DNA, the CDR3 is TGCGCCAGCGGGCCGACCTCGAGCTACGAGCAGTACTTC. Residues: CASGPTSSYEQYF.

As to this clone: One end of the junction fails to match germline, which may point to a read error. This rearrangement joins TRBV29-1 to TRBJ2-2; D may be TRBD1 (6 bases). This CDR3 spans 12 amino acids. The germline V gene encodes CDR1 SQVTM and CDR2 ANQGSEA. This chain's CDR3 is CSAESGVGELFF. The CDR3 DNA sequence: TGCAGCGCTGAATCAGGGGTGGGGGAGCTGTTTTTT.

The rearrangement links TRBV19 to TRBJ2-2; D might be TRBD1 (6 bases). The germline V gene has CDR1 LNHDA and CDR2 SQIVND (reference sequence). The CDR3 sequence is 15 residues long. V dropped 10 bases and J dropped 1 base, with 16 bases sitting between them. The CDR3 DNA sequence: TGTGCCACCACTCCGGGGACACAGAACACCGGGGAGCTGTTTTTT. Amino acids: CATTPGTQNTGELFF.

This clone was counted a single time. The gene calls are TRBV6-4 and TRBJ2-1, with 7 bases identical to TRBD2. The CDR3 has 15 residues. Germline assignment: CDR1 MRHNA and CDR2 SNTAGT. The trim removed 0 bases at V and 7 bases at J, leaving 6 bases unmatched. The CDR3 loop is CASSDSAGVMNEQFF. The CDR3 coding sequence is TGTGCCAGCAGTGACTCGGCGGGAGTAATGAATGAGCAGTTCTTC.

As DNA, the CDR3 is TGTGCCAGCACGTTATCAGGGGGTCACACTGAAGCTTTCTTT. It is translated as CASTLSGGHTEAFF. The rearrangement uses TRBV27 and TRBJ1-1; 7 bases fit TRBD1. Trimming at V came to 7 bases and at J to 3 bases, leaving 8 bases not matched to a gene. This CDR3 spans 14 amino acids. CDR1 MNHEY and CDR2 SMNVEV come from the germline V gene (reference sequence).

The chain links TRBV4-2 to TRBJ2-1; no firm D call. The germline V and J ends were trimmed by 3 bases and 7 bases, with 4 bases remaining between them. The CDR3 spans 11 residues. Per the germline V gene, CDR1 is LGHNA and CDR2 is YNFKEQ. In DNA, the CDR3 is TGTGCCAGCAGCCATGAGAATGAGCAGTTCTTC. This gives the protein CASSHENEQFF.

The chain carries TRBV7-9 and TRBJ1-1, with D possibly TRBD1 on 6 matching bases. The germline V and J ends were trimmed by 4 bases and 4 bases, with 13 bases remaining between them. The CDR3 is 14 amino acids. Germline CDR1 SEHNR, CDR2 FQNEAQ (reference sequence). This chain's CDR3 is CASSSRLGGTEAFF. The CDR3, as DNA: TGTGCCAGCAGCTCGCGGTTAGGGGGCACTGAAGCTTTCTTT.

This rearrangement joins TRBV6-5 to TRBJ2-1; possibly TRBD2 for D (5 bases). The CDR3 is 11 amino acids. Germline assignment: CDR1 MNHEY and CDR2 SVGAGI. V was clipped by 8 bases and J by 10 bases, with 12 bases between them. Here the CDR3 reads CASHGVGEQFF. DNA of the CDR3: TGTGCCAGCCACGGGGTCGGGGAGCAGTTCTTC.

The rearrangement uses TRBV5-1 and TRBJ1-4, with a possible D match to TRBD1 (6 bases). Germline assignment: CDR1 SGHRS and CDR2 YFSETQ. The CDR3 has 13 residues. V lost 4 bases, J lost 5 bases, and 9 bases lay in between. The CDR3 region is CASSQQGNEKLFF. Here the CDR3 DNA reads TGCGCCAGCAGCCAACAGGGAAATGAAAAACTGTTTTTT.

The chain carries TRBV28 and TRBJ1-2; 9 nucleotides line up with TRBD1. Germline values: CDR1 MDHEN, CDR2 SYDVKM. CDR3 length: 15 amino acids. V gave up 7 bases and J gave up 4 bases; unmatched junction bases: 10. The CDR3 DNA reads as TGTGCCAGCACGGCTGGACAGGGGTTCTCCTATGGCTACACCTTC. This sequence encodes CASTAGQGFSYGYTF.

This chain uses TRBV28 with TRBJ2-7, with 8 bases matching TRBD1. V gave up 6 bases and J gave up 4 bases; unmatched junction bases: 17. The CDR3 contains 17 residues. Germline values: CDR1 MDHEN, CDR2 SYDVKM. CDR3 nucleotide sequence: TGTGCCAGCAGACCGCCCGGGACAGGAGGTACGGCGTACGAGCAGTACTTC. Protein sequence: CASRPPGTGGTAYEQYF. Complete variable domain (other parts from reference TRBV28 and TRBJ2-7): DVKVTQSSRYLVKRTGEKVFLECVQDMDHENMFWYRQDPGLGLRLIYFSYDVKMKEKGDIPEGYSVSREKKERFSLILESASTNQTSMYLCASRPPGTGGTAYEQYFGPGTRLTVT.

CDR3 amino acids: CASLRGRGINQPQHF. CDR3 sequence (DNA): TGTGCCAGCCTTAGGGGGAGGGGAATCAATCAGCCCCAGCATTTT. The chain carries TRBV28 and TRBJ1-5, with D possibly TRBD1 on 6 matching bases. CDR3 length equals 15 residues. The germline V gene has CDR1 MDHEN and CDR2 SYDVKM. Trimming left V 8 bases short and J 3 bases short, with 17 bases between. Looking up the rest from reference TRBV28 and TRBJ1-5 gives the full variable domain: DVKVTQSSRYLVKRTGEKVFLECVQDMDHENMFWYRQDPGLGLRLIYFSYDVKMKEKGDIPEGYSVSREKKERFSLILESASTNQTSMYLCASLRGRGINQPQHFGDGTRLSIL.

The rearrangement joins TRBV6-1 to TRBJ2-7; 10 bases fit TRBD2. Germline V lookup: CDR1 MNHNS, CDR2 SASEGT. The J segment lost 3 bases and the V segment lost 5 bases, leaving 7 bases of the junction unmatched. CDR3 length equals 15 residues. CDR3 sequence: CASSPYSSGSYEQYF. CDR3 DNA sequence: TGTGCCAGCAGTCCTTATTCTAGCGGGAGCTACGAGCAGTACTTC.

To note about this clone: Mismatch with germline at one junction end may stem from a read error. J is TRBJ2-4 and V is TRBV7-9, with D possibly being TRBD2 (6 bases). Germline values: CDR1 SEHNR, CDR2 FQNEAQ (reference sequence). The CDR3 is 15 residues long. CDR3 sequence: CASSLWEVAKNSQYF. The CDR3 DNA reads as TGTGCCAGCAGCTTATGGGAGGTGGCCAAAAACAGTCAGTACTTC. Variable domain in full (rest from reference TRBV7-9 and TRBJ2-4): DTGVSQNPRHKITKRGQNVTFRCDPISEHNRLYWYRQTLGQGPEFLTYFQNEAQLEKSRLLSDRFSAERPKGSFSTLEIQRTEQGDSAMYLCASSLWEVAKNSQYFGAGTRLSVL.

This rearrangement joins TRBV6-6 to TRBJ2-5, with 11 positions matching TRBD2. J gave up 4 bases and V 6 bases, and 10 bases lay outside the gene matches. This CDR3 spans 16 amino acids. Germline CDR1 is MNHNY and CDR2 is SVGAGI (reference sequence). The CDR3 is CASSSLPGTSGETQYF. The CDR3 coding sequence is TGTGCCAGCAGCTCGCTACCCGGGACTAGCGGAGAGACCCAGTACTTC.

The V call is TRBV27, the J call TRBJ2-1; 8 bases match TRBD2. V was clipped by 5 bases and J by 10 bases; unmatched bases: 4. Germline V CDR1 and CDR2: MNHEY, SMNVEV (reference sequence). This CDR3 has 12 residues. The CDR3 here is CASSPIAGEQFF. CDR3 DNA sequence: TGTGCCAGCAGTCCCATAGCGGGAGAGCAGTTCTTC.